Detailed here is one T cell receptor (beta chain). Its cognate antigen is unknown. This sample is drawn from a study of regulatory T cells. Study-level points and caveats: Hydrophobic residues at CDR3 positions 6 and 7 were enriched in conventional CD4+ T cells of CD3G-deficient patients. Skewed V and J usage and few unique V-J pairs marked patient repertoires, most in Tregs.

CDR1 SGHVS and CDR2 FQNEAQ come from the germline V gene. The CDR3 contains 15 residues. Trimming shortened V by 5 bases and J by 1 base, and 14 bases separated the two germline ends. Amplification used 52 TRBV primers and 13 TRBJ primers. Only in-frame clones appear in the TCRdb table, and some are missing; sequencing was by immunoSEQ multiplex PCR. Here the sample spans some 38,000 clones, over 75% being singletons. Two CD3G-deficient patients had more severe autoimmunity; all had some. Regulatory (CD25-high CD127-low) and conventional (CD25-low CD127-high) CD4+ T cells were sorted separately. Sample: conventional CD4+ T cells sorted from blood. This rearrangement joins TRBV7-8 to TRBJ2-5; D remains unclear. The sequence was obtained from a person between 18 and 35 years old with CD3G deficiency. CDR3 in amino acids: CASSTAVGLQETQYF. CDR3 in DNA: TGTGCCAGCAGCACCGCTGTGGGCCTCCAAGAGACCCAGTACTTC.